The sequence of this TCR beta chain was determined in a study of OX40 agonist ivuxolimab in advanced cancers. Trimming at V came to 4 bases and at J to 2 bases, leaving 7 bases not matched to a gene. CDR1 is SGHTS, CDR2 YDEGEE, per germline. The CDR3 extends over 15 amino acids. Repertoires were generated with immunoSEQ multiplex PCR, while TCRdb's copy carries only in-frame clones and drops some. The data show 45,000 to 50,000 clones, roughly 89% seen once. Blood got drawn at baseline, again on cycle 4 day 1, and then on cycle 7 day 1. This receptor was identified in an adult with an advanced solid tumor such as melanoma, head and neck, liver or kidney cancer. This sample comprised CD4+ or CD8+ T cells sorted from blood, obtained in a trial of the OX40 agonist ivuxolimab. The chain employs TRBV5-8 and TRBJ1-2; the match to TRBD1 covers 8 bases. In nucleotides, the CDR3 is TGTGCCAGCAGCCCTCGGACAGGGCCCAACTATGGCTACACCTTC. As protein: CASSPRTGPNYGYTF. The full variable domain, its missing parts supplied by reference TRBV5-8 and TRBJ1-2, is EAGVTQSPTHLIKTRGQQATLRCSPISGHTSVYWYQQALGLGLQFLLWYDEGEERNRGNFPPRFSGRQFPNYSSELNVNALELEDSALYLCASSPRTGPNYGYTFGSGTRLTVV.